The present T cell receptor (beta chain) was sequenced within a study of tumor-infiltrating lymphocytes in primary liver carcinoma. Study summary: Productive TCRbeta read yields ran from roughly 3.6 to 7.1 million per sample and were similar between tissues. Findings of the study overall: Tumor-blood pairs (like tumor-adjacent pairs) overlapped less than tumor region pairs did.

Scientists recovered RNA and DNA together from approximately 20-30 mg of unsorted bulk tissue. Researchers took samples from five separate regions of each tumor. Constant-region priming of 500 to 550 ng total RNA yielded TCR beta cDNA. What produced the TCR beta libraries was three nested multiplex PCR rounds using slightly modified ARM-PCR. TCRdb reanalysed the multiplex PCR reads using MiXCR and keeps one entry per CDR3 protein. The sample includes roughly 100,000 distinct CDR3 sequences, about 70% seen only once; the top ten take 10% to 15%. Turning to this clonotype: Its antigen is unidentified. A much larger clone is a single base away; this may be a read error.

The origin of this receptor is a woman aged 55 to 70 with primary liver carcinoma and hepatitis B virus infection. The sequencing input was liver tumor tissue from sampling region 2. Described subset: tumor region T2, inferior pole.

The CDR3, as DNA: TGCGCCAGCAGCCTCGCGGAAGGGACCCAGTACTTC. Protein: CASSLAEGTQYF. The V gene is TRBV5-1, the J gene TRBJ2-5; D is ambiguous. From germline, CDR1 is SGHRS and CDR2 YFSETQ. V was clipped by 4 bases and J by 7 bases, with 11 bases between them. This CDR3 contains 12 residues.